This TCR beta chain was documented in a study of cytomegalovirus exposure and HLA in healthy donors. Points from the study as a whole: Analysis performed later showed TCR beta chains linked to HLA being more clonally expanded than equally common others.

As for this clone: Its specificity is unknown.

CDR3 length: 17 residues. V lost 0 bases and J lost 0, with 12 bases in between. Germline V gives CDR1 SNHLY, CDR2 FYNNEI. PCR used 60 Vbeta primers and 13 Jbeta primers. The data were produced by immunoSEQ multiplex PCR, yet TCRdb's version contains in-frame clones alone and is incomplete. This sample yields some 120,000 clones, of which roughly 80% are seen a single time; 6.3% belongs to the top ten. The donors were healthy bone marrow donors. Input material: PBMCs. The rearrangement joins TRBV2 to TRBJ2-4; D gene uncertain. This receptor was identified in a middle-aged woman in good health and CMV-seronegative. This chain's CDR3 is CASSEAGSRLAKNIQYF. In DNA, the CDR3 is TGTGCCAGCAGTGAAGCTGGCAGTCGTCTAGCCAAAAACATTCAGTACTTC.